This T cell receptor (beta chain) is drawn from a study of cytomegalovirus exposure and HLA in healthy donors. This CDR3 is 14 amino acids long. Losses at the gene ends were 4 bases for V and 5 bases for J; bases not matched to a gene: 5. CDR1 is SGHRS and CDR2 is YFSETQ in the germline V gene. In the PCR, 60 Vbeta and 13 Jbeta primers were used. Authors' methods: Around 10 million shared chains were among about 80 million unique TCR beta chains counted in a later analysis. Data came from immunoSEQ multiplex PCR; TCRdb stores just in-frame clones and leaves some out. For V, J and clone size, that table is used; D and trimming come from the DNA. The table shows around 140,000 clones, with 9.7% occurring only once. Study observations and caveats: Reports indicated that the classifier achieved high specificity and sensitivity in diagnosing cytomegalovirus status. An assumption of roughly uniform sequencing depth across donors underlay the presence/absence analyses.

About this clone itself: Its matching antigen is unknown.

The sample consisted of PBMCs. The sequence derives from a man aged 50-60 years in good health and CMV-seronegative. The chain has TRBV5-1 and TRBJ1-5, with 8 bases identical to TRBD1. This CDR3 is CASSQGQDDQPQHF. For the CDR3, the DNA is TGCGCCAGCAGCCAGGGACAGGATGATCAGCCCCAGCATTTT.